This T cell receptor (beta chain) stems from a study of blood T cell repertoires in COVID-19. Sequencing used immunoSEQ multiplex PCR; TCRdb keeps in-frame clones, though not all of them. The sample consists of fewer than 350,000 clones, approximately 86% of them appearing once. The CDR3 extends over 16 amino acids. Germline lookup yields CDR1 SNHLY and CDR2 FYNNEI. The trim removed 2 bases at V and 3 bases at J, leaving 7 bases unmatched. The sample comprised peripheral blood. The receptor was derived from a woman aged 70-85 years with COVID-19, enrolled during active disease. V is TRBV2 and J is TRBJ2-4; 7 nucleotides match TRBD2. CDR3: CASSESSGAYKNIQYF. CDR3 bases: TGTGCCAGCAGTGAATCGAGCGGGGCCTACAAAAACATTCAGTACTTC.